This T cell receptor beta chain was obtained from a study of neurological immune-mediated disorders. CDR1 is LNHDA, CDR2 SQIVND, per germline (reference sequence). The CDR3 is 11 residues long. Deletions cut 3 bases from V and 3 bases from J, with 2 bases between. Study outcomes and limitations: HTLV-1-associated myelopathy ranked highest for TCR clonal expansion and multiple sclerosis lowest, beneath healthy controls.

On this clonotype itself: Its cognate antigen is unknown.

The cDNA was generated through 5'RACE incorporating 10-nucleotide random UMIs. From 15-18 subjects, each sequencing run yielded over 160 million TCR-beta sequences. Each CDR3 protein is one row after TCRdb ran MiXCR on the 5' RACE reads. The profile covers 50,000 or so distinct CDR3 sequences, with roughly 17% appearing a single time and roughly 4% taken by the ten largest. The specimen sequenced was PBMCs. This rearrangement joins TRBV19 to TRBJ1-1; no definite D call. This clonotype originated in a man aged 55 to 69 in good health. The CDR3 protein is CASSMYTEAFF. The CDR3 DNA is TGTGCCAGTAGTATGTACACTGAAGCTTTCTTT.